The next 31 T cell receptor beta chains were all read from a single sample in a study of T cell changes during pregnancy in multiple sclerosis. TCRdb's copy holds only in-frame clones and misses some; the assay was immunoSEQ multiplex PCR. This table has more than 45,000 clones, 92% appearing once. The sequences come from CD4+ T cells from peripheral blood mononuclear cells, collected after pregnancy. The origin of the receptors is a female donor with multiple sclerosis, enrolled in a pregnancy study.

The chain couples TRBV5-1 to TRBJ2-1, with D maybe TRBD2 (5 bases). The CDR3 consists of 18 residues. V lost 4 bases, J lost 0 bases, and 20 bases lay in between. Germline V lookup: CDR1 SGHRS, CDR2 YFSETQ. CDR3 region: CASSADSYSVSSYNEQFF. CDR3 bases: TGCGCCAGCAGCGCGGATTCCTATAGCGTTAGCTCCTACAATGAGCAGTTCTTC.

The table lists this clone with a count of one. This chain uses TRBV28 with TRBJ2-2; D gene ambiguous. Trimming shortened V by 9 bases and J by 0 bases, and 8 bases separated the two germline ends. There are 13 residues in the CDR3. CDR1 is MDHEN, CDR2 SYDVKM, per germline. Here the CDR3 reads CASENTNTGELFF. The CDR3, as DNA: TGTGCCAGTGAAAACACGAACACCGGGGAGCTGTTTTTT.

Remarks on this clone: The junction differs from germline at one of its ends, possibly a read error. This chain joins TRBV7-7 and TRBJ2-7; 7 nucleotides agree with TRBD1. Germline V gene sequence: CDR1 SSHAT, CDR2 FNYEAQ (reference sequence). CDR3 length: 15 amino acids. CDR3 DNA sequence: TGTGCTAGCAGCTTAAGTCAGGCAGGGGGAGCCGAGCAGTACTTC. It yields the protein CASSLSQAGGAEQYF.

This chain joins TRBV19 and TRBJ2-7; 9 bases are shared with TRBD1. This CDR3 is 17 amino acids long. Germline assignment: CDR1 LNHDA and CDR2 SQIVND (reference sequence). V shed 4 bases and J 4 bases; nucleotides not matched to a gene: 14. CDR3 sequence reads: CASSTLTGTGLGYEQYF. For the CDR3, the DNA is TGTGCCAGTAGTACTCTGACCGGGACAGGGTTAGGTTACGAGCAGTACTTC.

The V call is TRBV5-5, the J call TRBJ2-2, with a tentative D call TRBD1 (6 bases). V lost 4 bases and J lost 1, with 17 bases in between. From germline, CDR1 is SGHKS and CDR2 YYEKEE (reference sequence). The CDR3 is 17 residues long. The CDR3 spells CASSVRTPGQNTGELFF. As DNA, the CDR3 is TGTGCCAGCAGCGTTCGAACTCCGGGACAGAACACCGGGGAGCTGTTTTTT. The full variable domain, completed using reference TRBV5-5 and TRBJ2-2, is DAGVTQSPTHLIKTRGQQVTLRCSPISGHKSVSWYQQVLGQGPQFIFQYYEKEERGRGNFPDRFSARQFPNYSSELNVNALLLGDSALYLCASSVRTPGQNTGELFFGEGSRLTVL.

The rearrangement links TRBV10-3 to TRBJ2-7, with 9 positions matching TRBD2. Germline values: CDR1 ENHRY, CDR2 SYGVKD. The CDR3 spans 15 residues. Trimming at V came to 2 bases and at J to 2 bases, leaving 4 bases not matched to a gene. CDR3 coding DNA: TGTGCCATCAGTGAGCAGGCTAGCGGGGCCTACGAGCAGTACTTC. Translating it yields CAISEQASGAYEQYF.

The gene calls are TRBV7-2 and TRBJ2-3; D is ambiguous. CDR3 size: 13 residues. Trimming cost V 5 bases and J 4 bases, with 10 bases left between them. Germline CDR1 is SGHTA and CDR2 is FQGNSA. CDR3 DNA: TGTGCCAGCAGCCCGTTTTCCCCAGATACGCAGTATTTT. Translated, it gives CASSPFSPDTQYF.

The chain is built from TRBV6-9 and TRBJ2-4, with a tentative D call TRBD1 (5 bases). The germline V and J ends were trimmed by 3 bases and 2 bases, with 14 bases remaining between them. The CDR3 is 16 amino acids. Germline lookup yields CDR1 MNHGY and CDR2 SVAAGI. The CDR3 DNA is TGTGCCAGCAGTTACCCTACAGACAGTTCCAAAAACATTCAGTACTTC. Translated, it gives CASSYPTDSSKNIQYF.

This sequence joins TRBV5-8 and TRBJ1-5; 9 bases are shared with TRBD1. Germline trimming cut 4 bases from V and 5 bases from J; bases unmatched to any gene: 7. The germline gives CDR1 SGHTS, CDR2 YDEGEE. CDR3 length: 15 residues. For the CDR3, the DNA is TGTGCCAGCAGCACCCCCGGACAGGGGCATCAGCCCCAGCATTTT. It yields the protein CASSTPGQGHQPQHF.

The chain joins TRBV29-1 to TRBJ1-3; D gene unclear. CDR1 SQVTM and CDR2 ANQGSEA come from the germline V gene. The CDR3 extends over 12 amino acids. V shed 7 bases and J shed 0 bases, with 7 bases lying between them. Here the CDR3 reads CSGWLSGNTIYF. In DNA form, the CDR3 reads TGCAGCGGGTGGCTCTCTGGAAACACCATATATTTT.

The J gene is TRBJ1-1, the V gene TRBV7-9; the D gene is possibly TRBD1 (6 bases). The CDR3 covers 14 residues. Germline V CDR1 and CDR2: SEHNR, FQNEAQ (reference sequence). V was shortened by 4 bases and J by 4 bases, with 13 bases between the two germline ends. The CDR3 region has the DNA TGTGCCAGCAGCTCCAGGGGTTTAGGCACTGAAGCTTTCTTT. Amino acids: CASSSRGLGTEAFF.

The rearrangement uses TRBV21-1 and TRBJ1-1. TRBV21-1 is a pseudogene segment. The length of the CDR3 is 15 residues. CDR3 sequence reads: CASSKQASGNTEAFF. In nucleotides, the CDR3 is TGTGCCAGCAGCAAACAGGCGAGCGGGAACACTGAAGCTTTCTTT.

This chain connects TRBV14 to TRBJ2-1, with D unresolved. The CDR3 runs 13 residues. Germline values: CDR1 SGHDN, CDR2 FVKESK. The V end was cut by 4 bases, the J end by 4 bases, with 8 bases between. CDR3 amino acids: CASSPTPYNEQFF. In DNA, the CDR3 is TGTGCCAGCAGCCCGACTCCTTACAATGAGCAGTTCTTC.

The rearrangement joins TRBV6-6 to TRBJ2-3, with D hard to call. Germline V gene data show CDR1 as MNHNY and CDR2 as SVGAGI (reference sequence). CDR3 length equals 15 residues. Deletions cut 2 bases from V and 2 bases from J, with 11 bases between. In DNA, the CDR3 is TGTGCCAGCAGTTACGGGCCGCCGAACACAGATACGCAGTATTTT. Translating gives CASSYGPPNTDTQYF.

The V call is TRBV7-2, the J call TRBJ2-3; 14 nucleotides agree with TRBD2. The CDR3 is 16 amino acids. Trimming at V came to 5 bases and at J to 3 bases, leaving 4 bases not matched to a gene. Germline lookup yields CDR1 SGHTA and CDR2 FQGNSA. The CDR3 nucleotides are TGTGCCAGCAGCATCCGGACTAGCGGGAGGACAGATACGCAGTATTTT. Its translation: CASSIRTSGRTDTQYF.

The chain has TRBV18 and TRBJ1-1; 8 nucleotides align to TRBD1. This CDR3 comprises 15 residues. Looked up from germline, CDR1 is KGHSH and CDR2 is LQKENI. Trimming removed 0 bases from V and 4 bases from J; junction bases left unmatched: 4. For the CDR3, the DNA is TGTGCCAGCTCACCACCTCAGGGGGCTGGCACTGAAGCTTTCTTT. It is translated as CASSPPQGAGTEAFF.

The rearrangement links TRBV7-3 to TRBJ1-2; unclear D gene. The CDR3 covers 13 residues. V dropped 5 bases and J dropped 8 bases, with 15 bases sitting between them. In germline, CDR1 is SGHTA, CDR2 FQGTGA. CDR3 DNA sequence: TGTGCCAGCAGCCCCGATCCAAGCGGCGGCTACACCTTC. Translating it yields CASSPDPSGGYTF.

This clone was seen more than once but under ten times. This sequence joins TRBV29-1 and TRBJ1-2; D is undetermined. The germline V and J ends were trimmed by 4 bases and 8 bases, with 17 bases remaining between them. Germline assignment: CDR1 SQVTM and CDR2 ANQGSEA. The CDR3 is made up of 13 amino acids. The CDR3 sequence is CSVGKSTPQGYTF. Here the CDR3 DNA reads TGCAGCGTTGGCAAAAGCACCCCTCAAGGCTACACCTTC.

This clone was seen a single time. The chain is built from TRBV11-2 and TRBJ1-2, with no clear D. This CDR3 contains 13 residues. From germline, CDR1 is SGHAT and CDR2 FQNNGV. V was clipped by 5 bases and J by 2 bases, with 9 bases between them. Here the CDR3 DNA reads TGTGCCAGCAGCCCCTCTTCGAACTATGGCTACACCTTC. This sequence encodes CASSPSSNYGYTF.

V is TRBV15 and J is TRBJ2-6, with a weak D call TRBD1 (6 bases). CDR3 length equals 17 residues. V lost 0 bases and J 0 bases, leaving 9 bases between the germline ends. Germline CDR1 LNHNV, CDR2 YYDKDF (reference sequence). The CDR3 loop is CATSRDRGYSGANVLTF. In DNA, the CDR3 is TGTGCCACCAGCAGAGATAGGGGGTACTCTGGGGCCAACGTCCTGACTTTC.

The chain couples TRBV6-6 to TRBJ1-3; the D gene is possibly TRBD1 (5 bases). The CDR3 is made up of 12 amino acids. The V and J ends lost 6 bases and 2 bases respectively, with 5 bases between them. Germline V CDR1 and CDR2: MNHNY, SVGAGI (reference sequence). The CDR3 sequence: CASRGPGNTIYF. The DNA of the CDR3 is TGTGCCAGCAGGGGGCCTGGAAACACCATATATTTT.

This clone came up a few times. The genes are TRBV7-2 and TRBJ2-3; 11 nucleotides agree with TRBD2. The V segment lost 4 bases and the J segment 3 bases; nucleotides outside the gene matches: 9. The CDR3 totals 17 residues. CDR1 and CDR2 from the germline V gene are SGHTA and FQGNSA. The CDR3 DNA sequence: TGTGCCAGCAGCTCACGTAGCGGGAGGGGTTTTACAGATACGCAGTATTTT. Translation gives CASSSRSGRGFTDTQYF.

The chain joins TRBV19 to TRBJ1-5; D ambiguous. This CDR3 region has 13 residues. With 5 bases removed from V and 4 bases from J, the gap between germline ends came to 9 bases. Germline V lookup: CDR1 LNHDA, CDR2 SQIVND (reference sequence). The CDR3 spells CASSRQDNQPQHF. The CDR3 nucleotides read TGTGCCAGTAGTCGGCAGGATAATCAGCCCCAGCATTTT.

CDR3 bases: TGTGCCAGCCAATGGGGACAGACCTACAATGAGCAGTTCTTC. This gives the protein CASQWGQTYNEQFF. The chain carries TRBV6-6 and TRBJ2-1; TRBD1 matches at 7 bases. The germline V gene encodes CDR1 MNHNY and CDR2 SVGAGI (reference sequence). The CDR3 length is 14 residues. V was clipped by 8 bases and J by 2 bases; unmatched bases: 6.

In regard to this clone: One junction end does not reproduce the germline sequence, and a read error may be involved. The chain is built from TRBV4-2 and TRBJ2-4, with TRBD2 identical over 10 bases. The CDR3 is made up of 17 amino acids. Looked up from germline, CDR1 is LGHNA and CDR2 is YNFKEQ. CDR3 sequence reads: CASSQDSSGRATNIQYF. The CDR3 nucleotides read TGTGCCAGCAGCCAAGATTCGAGCGGGAGGGCCACAAACATTCAGTACTTC.

The J gene is TRBJ2-7, the V gene TRBV7-9; D unclear. Germline values: CDR1 SEHNR, CDR2 FQNEAQ (reference sequence). The V and J ends lost 5 bases and 1 base respectively, with 18 bases between them. The CDR3 runs to 16 residues. DNA for the CDR3: TGTGCCAGCAGCCCTAGACTTAGCTCAAAGTCCTACGAGCAGTACTTC. It codes for CASSPRLSSKSYEQYF.

Only one count was recorded for this clone. The chain has TRBV19 and TRBJ2-7; possible D gene TRBD1, 6 bases. V was pared by 5 bases and J by 7 bases, with 15 bases between. Germline V gene sequence: CDR1 LNHDA, CDR2 SQIVND (reference sequence). This CDR3 comprises 13 residues. CDR3 sequence (DNA): TGTGCCAGTAGTCCCCGCAGGGGCTGGGAGCAGTACTTC. This translates into CASSPRRGWEQYF.

This clone has just one count. This chain connects TRBV18 to TRBJ1-5, with 9 bases fitting TRBD1. Germline CDR1 and CDR2: KGHSH and LQKENI. Trimming cost V 3 bases and J 3 bases; bases outside gene matches: 9. This CDR3 has 17 amino acids. The CDR3 loop reads CASSPTQGAHNNQPQHF. CDR3 nucleotide sequence: TGTGCCAGCTCACCGACACAGGGGGCGCATAACAATCAGCCCCAGCATTTT.

The V and J genes are TRBV14 and TRBJ2-7, with TRBD1 matching 9 bases. CDR1 and CDR2 from the germline V gene are SGHDN and FVKESK. V was clipped by 6 bases and J by 2 bases; unmatched bases: 11. CDR3 length equals 16 residues. The CDR3 here is CASSHRQGGQTYEQYF. The CDR3 nucleotides are TGTGCCAGCAGTCATAGACAGGGGGGACAGACCTACGAGCAGTACTTC.

The chain joins TRBV5-6 to TRBJ2-3; TRBD1 matches 7 bases. Germline V lookup: CDR1 SGHDT, CDR2 YYEEEE. The CDR3 is made up of 16 amino acids. With 0 bases clipped from V and 3 bases from J, the junction kept 7 bases outside the gene matches. The CDR3 sequence is CASSLEKRQGTDTQYF. The CDR3 bases are TGTGCCAGCAGCTTGGAGAAGCGACAGGGAACAGATACGCAGTATTTT. Combining the CDR3 with reference TRBV5-6 and TRBJ2-3 gives the whole variable domain DAGVTQSPTHLIKTRGQQVTLRCSPKSGHDTVSWYQQALGQGPQFIFQYYEEEERQRGNFPDRFSGHQFPNYSSELNVNALLLGDSALYLCASSLEKRQGTDTQYFGPGTRLTVL.

The rearrangement joins TRBV2 to TRBJ2-3; 11 nucleotides line up with TRBD1. This CDR3 is built from 15 residues. Germline V gene data show CDR1 as SNHLY and CDR2 as FYNNEI. V lost 6 bases and J lost 5; bases outside the gene matches: 7. CDR3 nucleotides: TGTGCCAGCAGGGGTGGACAGGGGGCTAGAGATACGCAGTATTTT. The encoded protein is CASRGGQGARDTQYF.